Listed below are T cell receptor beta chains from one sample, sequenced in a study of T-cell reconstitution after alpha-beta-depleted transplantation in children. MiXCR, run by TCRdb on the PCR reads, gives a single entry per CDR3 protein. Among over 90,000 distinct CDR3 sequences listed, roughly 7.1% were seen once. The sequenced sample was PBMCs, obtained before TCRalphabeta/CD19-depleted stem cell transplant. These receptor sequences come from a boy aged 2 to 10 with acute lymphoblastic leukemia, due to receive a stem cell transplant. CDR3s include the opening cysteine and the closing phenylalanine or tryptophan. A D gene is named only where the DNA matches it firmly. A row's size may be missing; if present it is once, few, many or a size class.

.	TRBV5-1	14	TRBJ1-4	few	CASSPGSSNEKLFF	TGCGCCAGCAGCCCAGGTTCGAGTAATGAAAAACTGTTTTTT
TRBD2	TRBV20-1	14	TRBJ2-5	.	CSAATSGGEETQYF	TGCAGTGCGGCTACTAGCGGGGGGGAAGAGACCCAGTACTTC
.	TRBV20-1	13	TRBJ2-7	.	CSARDIREHEQYF	TGCAGTGCTAGAGATATCAGGGAGCACGAGCAGTACTTC
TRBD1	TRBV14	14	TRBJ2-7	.	CASSNPGQGNEQYF	TGTGCCAGCAGCAACCCGGGACAGGGAAACGAGCAGTACTTC
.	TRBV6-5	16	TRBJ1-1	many	CASSSRAYLMNTEAFF	TGTGCCAGCAGTTCCCGGGCCTACTTGATGAACACTGAAGCTTTCTTT
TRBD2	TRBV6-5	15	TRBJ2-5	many	CASSATSGGAETQYF	TGTGCCAGCAGCGCGACTAGCGGGGGAGCAGAGACCCAGTACTTC
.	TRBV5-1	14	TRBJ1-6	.	CASSNRIGESPLHF	TGCGCCAGCAGTAACAGGATTGGAGAATCCCCCCTCCACTTT
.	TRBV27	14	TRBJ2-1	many	CASSPGDYLGEQFF	TGTGCCAGCAGTCCAGGGGACTATTTAGGCGAGCAGTTCTTC
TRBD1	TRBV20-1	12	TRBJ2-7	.	CSATHRGYEQYF	TGCAGTGCTACTCACAGGGGTTACGAGCAGTACTTC
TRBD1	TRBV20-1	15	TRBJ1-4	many	CSAPPGGSTNEKLFF	TGCAGTGCTCCGCCAGGGGGTTCAACTAATGAAAAACTGTTTTTT
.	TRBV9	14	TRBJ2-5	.	CASSEGRPQETQYF	TGTGCCAGCAGCGAGGGGAGACCCCAAGAGACCCAGTACTTC
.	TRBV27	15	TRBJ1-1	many	CASSMLPGWYTEAFF	TGTGCCAGCAGCATGCTCCCCGGCTGGTACACTGAAGCTTTCTTT
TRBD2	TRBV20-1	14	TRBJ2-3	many	CSALVAGGSDTQYF	TGCAGTGCTCTTGTAGCGGGGGGCTCAGATACGCAGTATTTT
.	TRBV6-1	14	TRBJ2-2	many	CATIDIKGTGELFF	TGTGCCACTATAGACATTAAGGGCACCGGGGAGCTGTTTTTT
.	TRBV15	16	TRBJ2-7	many	CATSREGPGEVHEQYF	TGTGCCACCAGCAGAGAGGGGCCAGGGGAGGTCCACGAGCAGTACTTC
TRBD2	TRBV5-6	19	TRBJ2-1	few	CASSDSGGSLYSSYNEQFF	TGTGCCAGCAGCGATAGCGGGGGGTCTCTTTACTCCTCCTACAATGAGCAGTTCTTC
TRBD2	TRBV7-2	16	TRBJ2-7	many	CASSSAGTRVSYEQYF	TGTGCCAGCAGCTCGGCCGGGACTAGGGTATCCTACGAGCAGTACTTC
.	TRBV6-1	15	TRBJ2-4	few	CASKARSIAKNIQYF	TGTGCCAGCAAGGCCAGATCGATAGCCAAAAACATTCAGTACTTC
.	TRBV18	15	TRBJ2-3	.	CASSPRSGNTDTQYF	TGTGCCAGCTCACCAAGGTCCGGGAACACAGATACGCAGTATTTT
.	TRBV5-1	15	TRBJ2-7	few	CASSSRAGVNNEQYF	TGCGCCAGCAGCTCCCGGGCAGGGGTAAATAACGAGCAGTACTTC